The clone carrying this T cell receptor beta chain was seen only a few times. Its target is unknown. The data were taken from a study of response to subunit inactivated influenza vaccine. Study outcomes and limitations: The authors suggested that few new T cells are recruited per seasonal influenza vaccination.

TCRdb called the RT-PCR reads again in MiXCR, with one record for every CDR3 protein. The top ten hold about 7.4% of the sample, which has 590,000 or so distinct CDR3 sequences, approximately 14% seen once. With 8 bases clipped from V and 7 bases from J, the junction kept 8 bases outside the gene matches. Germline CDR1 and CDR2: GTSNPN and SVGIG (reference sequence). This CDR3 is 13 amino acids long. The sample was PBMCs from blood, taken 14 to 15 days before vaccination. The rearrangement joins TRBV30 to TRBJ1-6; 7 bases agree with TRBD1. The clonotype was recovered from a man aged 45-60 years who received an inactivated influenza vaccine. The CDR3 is CAVPGQPNSPLHF. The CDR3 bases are TGTGCCGTCCCGGGACAGCCGAATTCACCCCTCCACTTT.